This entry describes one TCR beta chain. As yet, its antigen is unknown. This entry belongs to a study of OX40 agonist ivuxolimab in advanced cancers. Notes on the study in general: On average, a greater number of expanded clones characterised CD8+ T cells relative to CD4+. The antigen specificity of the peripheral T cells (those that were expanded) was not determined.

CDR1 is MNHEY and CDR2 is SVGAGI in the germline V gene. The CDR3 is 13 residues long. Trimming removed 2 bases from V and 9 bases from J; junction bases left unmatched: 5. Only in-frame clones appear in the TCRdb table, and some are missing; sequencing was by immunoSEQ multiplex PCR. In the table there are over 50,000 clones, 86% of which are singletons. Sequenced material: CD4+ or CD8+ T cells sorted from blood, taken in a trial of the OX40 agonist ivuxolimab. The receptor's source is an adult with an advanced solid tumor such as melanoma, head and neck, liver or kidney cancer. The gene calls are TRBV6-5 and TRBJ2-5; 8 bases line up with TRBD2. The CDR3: CASSYPTGGAQYF. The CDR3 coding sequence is TGTGCCAGCAGTTACCCTACGGGGGGGGCCCAGTACTTC.